This is a list of T cell receptor beta chains from one sample in a study of Graves' ophthalmopathy and Graves' hyperthyroidism. Each CDR3 protein gets one entry after TCRdb re-called the multiplex PCR reads with MiXCR. The sample lists approximately 460,000 distinct CDR3 sequences; about 15% were seen once. The sequenced sample consisted of blood. Receptors were obtained from a woman in her twenties or thirties with Graves' ophthalmopathy. Both conserved end residues are part of each CDR3. Fields, in order: clone size, V gene, CDR3 length, D gene, J gene, CDR3 DNA, CDR3 protein. The D gene is left open where the match is weak. The size field is filled for only some rows; it gives once, few, many or a size class.

size: once
V: TRBV6-1
length: 13
D: .
J: TRBJ1-1
DNA: TGTGCCAGCAGTGAATATCGGGGCACTGAAGCTTTCTTT
CDR3: CASSEYRGTEAFF

size: .
V: TRBV12-3/TRBV12-4
length: 15
D: TRBD2
J: TRBJ2-7
DNA: TGTGCCAGCAGTTCCTCTAGCGGGGGGCCAGACCAGCAGTACTTC
CDR3: CASSSSSGGPDQQYF

size: .
V: TRBV20-1
length: 12
D: .
J: TRBJ1-5
DNA: TGCAGTGCAGCAGTGACCAATCAGCCCCAGCATTTT
CDR3: CSAAVTNQPQHF

size: .
V: TRBV6-1
length: 17
D: .
J: TRBJ2-7
DNA: TGTGTCAGCAGTGAAGGGAGTTGGGACCCCAGCTCCTACGAGCAGTACTTC
CDR3: CVSSEGSWDPSSYEQYF

size: many
V: TRBV30
length: 13
D: .
J: TRBJ1-2
DNA: TGTGCCTGGAGTCAGGGGTTCCACTATGGCTACACCTTC
CDR3: CAWSQGFHYGYTF

size: many
V: TRBV10-3
length: 13
D: .
J: TRBJ2-5
DNA: TGTGCCATCCAGGCTTCACCGCAAGAGACCCAGTACTTC
CDR3: CAIQASPQETQYF

size: many
V: TRBV9
length: 13
D: .
J: TRBJ1-1
DNA: TGTGCCAGCAGCGTAGGTGGTGGCGCTGAAGCTTTCTTT
CDR3: CASSVGGGAEAFF

size: many
V: TRBV19
length: 14
D: .
J: TRBJ2-7
DNA: TGTGCCACCCAACTAGGGGGGGACTCCTACGAGCAGTACTTC
CDR3: CATQLGGDSYEQYF

size: many
V: TRBV20-1
length: 19
D: .
J: TRBJ1-5
DNA: TGCAGTGCTAGGGGTGTCAGGGATTACAGGGTAGAGAGCAATCAGCCCCAGCATTTT
CDR3: CSARGVRDYRVESNQPQHF

size: many
V: TRBV2
length: 16
D: TRBD1
J: TRBJ1-5
DNA: TGCGCCAGCAATCCGGTGGCAGGGGGATTCATTGAGCCCCAGCATTTT
CDR3: CASNPVAGGFIEPQHF

size: few
V: TRBV12-3/TRBV12-4
length: 15
D: .
J: TRBJ1-5
DNA: TGTGCCAGCAGTTTGACGGACGGGGCTGAGCAGCCCCAGCATTTT
CDR3: CASSLTDGAEQPQHF

size: .
V: TRBV11-1
length: 14
D: .
J: TRBJ2-7
DNA: TGTGCCAGCAGCCCGAGAGCGGGCCACTACGAGCAGTACTTC
CDR3: CASSPRAGHYEQYF

size: few
V: TRBV20-1
length: 16
D: TRBD2
J: TRBJ2-5
DNA: TGCAGTGCGACAGATGGGGGGGGGAGGGATCAAGAGACCCAGTACTTC
CDR3: CSATDGGGRDQETQYF

size: .
V: TRBV3-1
length: 15
D: TRBD2
J: TRBJ2-5
DNA: TGTGCCAGCAGCCGTTCGGCGGGAGCTGAACAGACCCAGTACTTC
CDR3: CASSRSAGAEQTQYF

size: many
V: TRBV2
length: 13
D: .
J: TRBJ2-7
DNA: TGTGCCAGTTTACGGGACCAGCCCTACGAGCAGTACTTC
CDR3: CASLRDQPYEQYF

size: many
V: TRBV30
length: 15
D: .
J: TRBJ1-2
DNA: TGTGCCTGGACCAAAGGGGTCACAGGGAACTATGGCTACACCTTC
CDR3: CAWTKGVTGNYGYTF

size: once
V: TRBV6-1
length: 15
D: TRBD1
J: TRBJ1-2
DNA: TGTGCCAGCAGAGCAACAGGGGGCGGAGGCTATGGCTACACCTTC
CDR3: CASRATGGGGYGYTF

size: many
V: TRBV6-1
length: 14
D: .
J: TRBJ2-7
DNA: TGTGCCAGCAGTGTAGGGGCAGCTGAAGGGCAGCAGTACTTC
CDR3: CASSVGAAEGQQYF

size: many
V: TRBV6-1
length: 12
D: .
J: TRBJ1-6
DNA: TGTGCCAGCAGTCCTTTGGGTTCACCCCTCCACTTT
CDR3: CASSPLGSPLHF

size: many
V: TRBV12-3/TRBV12-4
length: 16
D: TRBD2
J: TRBJ2-5
DNA: TGTGCCAGCAGTCAGGGACTAGCGGGAGACGGGGAGACCCAGTACTTC
CDR3: CASSQGLAGDGETQYF